This TCR beta chain was recovered during a study of technical replicates of blood from a handful of donors. Germline V lookup: CDR1 SEHNR, CDR2 FQNEAQ (reference sequence). V dropped 6 bases and J dropped 3 bases, with 17 bases sitting between them. The CDR3 runs to 15 residues. Profiling relied on immunoSEQ multiplex PCR, and the TCRdb table lists in-frame clones only, not all of them. The table records 65,000 to 90,000 clones, roughly nine tenths of them present only once. This sequence joins TRBV7-9 and TRBJ1-2, with D unresolved. Sequencing was done on a sample of PBMCs. The sequence came from a human donor in good health. Some clones in this sample may be carry-over from other donors' samples. DNA of the CDR3: TGTGCCAGCAGGAGCGCTGGAACCGGGGACTATGGCTACACCTTC. It translates to CASRSAGTGDYGYTF.